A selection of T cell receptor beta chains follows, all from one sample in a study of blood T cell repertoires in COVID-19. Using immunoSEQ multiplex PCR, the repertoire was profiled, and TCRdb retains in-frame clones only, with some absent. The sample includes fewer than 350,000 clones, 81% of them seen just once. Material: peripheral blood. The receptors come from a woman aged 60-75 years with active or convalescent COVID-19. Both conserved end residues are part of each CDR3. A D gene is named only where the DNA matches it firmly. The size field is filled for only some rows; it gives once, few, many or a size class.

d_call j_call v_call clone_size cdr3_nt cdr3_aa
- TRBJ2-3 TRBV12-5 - TGTGCTAGTGGTTTGGGCAGGGGAGCCACAGATACGCAGTATTTT CASGLGRGATDTQYF
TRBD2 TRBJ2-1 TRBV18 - TGTGCCAGCTCACCCCAGACTAGCGGGGGGGCAAATGAGCAGTTCTTC CASSPQTSGGANEQFF
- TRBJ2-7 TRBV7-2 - TGTGCCAGCAGCTCCCTAGGTTGGCAGGGGGGAGAGCAGTACTTC CASSSLGWQGGEQYF
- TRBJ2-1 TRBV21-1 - TGTGCCAGCAGCAAAGCTTGTGGTAGAACAGGGGGCGATCGGCAGTTCTTC CASSKACGRTGGDRQFF
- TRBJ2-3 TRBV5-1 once TGCGCCAGCAGCTGGGGGGACCGCCCCACAGATACGCAGTATTTT CASSWGDRPTDTQYF
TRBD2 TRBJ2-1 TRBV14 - TGTGCCAGCAGCCCGGTAGCGGGGGCCCACCTATACAATGAGCAGTTCTTC CASSPVAGAHLYNEQFF
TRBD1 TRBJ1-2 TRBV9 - TGTGCCAGCAGCGTAGCAAGTGGGTCAGGGACAGGGTATGGCTACACCTTC CASSVASGSGTGYGYTF
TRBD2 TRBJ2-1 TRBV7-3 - TGTGCCAGCAGCCCGTCAGCGGGGGTCGAAAGAAATGAGCAGTTCTTC CASSPSAGVERNEQFF
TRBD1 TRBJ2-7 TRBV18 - TGTGCCAGCTCATTCGGGACAGGGGATTACGAGCAGTACTTC CASSFGTGDYEQYF
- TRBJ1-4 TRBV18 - TGTGCCAGCTCTCCGGTTCCAACTAATGAAAAACTGTTTTTT CASSPVPTNEKLFF
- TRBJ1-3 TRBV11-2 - TGTGCCAGCAGTCCAACAGCCCCCTCTGGAAACACCATATATTTT CASSPTAPSGNTIYF
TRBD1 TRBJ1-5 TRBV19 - TGTGCCAGTAGTATCATGGAAAGGGGACAGCAGCCCCAGCATTTT CASSIMERGQQPQHF
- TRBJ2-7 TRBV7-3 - TGTGCCAGCAGCTTACTGCGGGGCCTCTCCTACGAGCAGTACTTC CASSLLRGLSYEQYF
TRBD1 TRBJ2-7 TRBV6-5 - TGTGCCAGCGCATCCGGGACAGGGGGCTACGAGCAGTACTTC CASASGTGGYEQYF
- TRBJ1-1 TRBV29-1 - TGCAGCGTTGTAGGGCAGGGGAACATGAACACTGAAGCTTTCTTT CSVVGQGNMNTEAFF
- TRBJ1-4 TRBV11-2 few TGTGCCAGCAGCTCGTCGTCGTGGGGCAATGAAAAACTGTTTTTT CASSSSSWGNEKLFF
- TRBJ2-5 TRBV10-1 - TGCGCCAGCAGTCCCAGGGGAGCCGAGACCCAGTACTTC CASSPRGAETQYF
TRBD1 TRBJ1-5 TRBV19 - TGTGCCAGTAGTCCGCGACAGGGAGATAACAATCAGCCCCAGCATTTT CASSPRQGDNNQPQHF
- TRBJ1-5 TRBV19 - TGTGCCAGTAGCCTCCTAACAGGTTCAGGGCAGCCCCAGCATTTT CASSLLTGSGQPQHF
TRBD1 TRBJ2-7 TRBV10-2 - TGCGCCAGCAGTGAGGGCCCAGGGGGTGACGAGCAGTACTTC CASSEGPGGDEQYF
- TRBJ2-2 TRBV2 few TGTGCCAGCCGGCGGGACCAGGGCACCGGGGAGCTGTTTTTT CASRRDQGTGELFF
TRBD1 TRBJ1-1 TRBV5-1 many TGCGCCAGCGGACGGGACAGGGGGAGTAATAGTGGGACTGAAGCTTTCTTT CASGRDRGSNSGTEAFF
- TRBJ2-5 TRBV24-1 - TGTGCCACCAGTGATTTTGTAGGGGGGGGCCGGCCACGGTACTTC CATSDFVGGGRPRYF
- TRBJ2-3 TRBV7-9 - TGTGCCAGCAGCTCCCATAGCACAGATACGCAGTATTTT CASSSHSTDTQYF
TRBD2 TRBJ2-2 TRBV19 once TGTGCCAGTAGTCCTGACGCCGGACTAGCGGGCGGGGAGCTGTTTTTT CASSPDAGLAGGELFF
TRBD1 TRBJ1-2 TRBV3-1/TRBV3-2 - TGTGCCAGCAGCCAAGACCTCCAGGGGGATGGCTACACCTTC CASSQDLQGDGYTF
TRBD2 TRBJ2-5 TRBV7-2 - TGTGCCAGCAGCCCCCGACTAGCGGGGGCCAGGGAGACCCAGTACTTC CASSPRLAGARETQYF
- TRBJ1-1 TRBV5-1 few TGCGCCAGCAGCTTGAATGGGGCGGCTTTCTTT CASSLNGAAFF
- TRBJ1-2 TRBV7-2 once TGTGCCAGCGGCAGGGGAGGCTACACCTTC CASGRGGYTF
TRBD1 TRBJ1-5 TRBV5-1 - TGCGCCAGCAGCTTGGGGCAGGGGGCTCAGCCCCAGCATTTT CASSLGQGAQPQHF
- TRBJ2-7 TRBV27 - TGTGCCAGCAGTTTTGCGGAAAGCTCCTACGAGCAGTACTTC CASSFAESSYEQYF
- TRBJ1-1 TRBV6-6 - TGTGCCAGCAGTTACTCAACAGAATCGAACACTGAAGCTTTCTTT CASSYSTESNTEAFF
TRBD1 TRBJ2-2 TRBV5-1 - TGCGCCAGCAGCTTGGCTCAGGGGGCGAACACCGGGGAGCTGTTTTTT CASSLAQGANTGELFF
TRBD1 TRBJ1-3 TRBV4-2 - TGTGCCAGCAGCCAGGATAGGGGGCAAGGGGACACCATATATTTT CASSQDRGQGDTIYF
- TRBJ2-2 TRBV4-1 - TGCGCCAGCAGCCATGCCACCGCCGGGGACACCGGGGAGCTGTTTTTT CASSHATAGDTGELFF
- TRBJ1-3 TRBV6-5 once TGTGCCAGCACGGCTTACTACTCTGGAAACACCATATATTTT CASTAYYSGNTIYF
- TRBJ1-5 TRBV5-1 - TGCGCCACCAAACCTAACCCAACAGGAGACAATCAGCCCCAGCATTTT CATKPNPTGDNQPQHF
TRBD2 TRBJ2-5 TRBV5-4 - TGTGCCAGCAGCTGGACTAGCGGGGGGGCATGGGAGACCCAGTACTTC CASSWTSGGAWETQYF
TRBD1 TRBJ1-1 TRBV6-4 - TGTGCCAGCAGCGGACAGGGGGATAAAGCTTTCTTT CASSGQGDKAFF
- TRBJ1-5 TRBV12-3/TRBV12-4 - TGTGCCAGCAGGTTACAGGAGGCCCAGCATTTT CASRLQEAQHF
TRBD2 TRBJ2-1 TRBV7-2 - TGTGCCAGCAGCCGCTCGGGGGGGCCCTACAATGAGCAGTTCTTC CASSRSGGPYNEQFF
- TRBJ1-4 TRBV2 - TGTGCCAGCAGTGAGCGACAGCTTAATGAAAAACTGTTTTTT CASSERQLNEKLFF
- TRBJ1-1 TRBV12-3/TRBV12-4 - TGTGCCAGCAGGGGGGGAGCGAACACTGAAGCTTTCTTT CASRGGANTEAFF
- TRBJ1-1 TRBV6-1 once TGTGCCAGCAGTGAAGCCAGGGGAGCTTTCTTT CASSEARGAFF
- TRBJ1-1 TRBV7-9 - TGTGCCAGCAGCCACCGGGGGTCAGACATAGGGGCTTTCTTT CASSHRGSDIGAFF
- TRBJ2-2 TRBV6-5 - TGTGCCAGCGGAGACCGGGAGCTGTTTTTT CASGDRELFF
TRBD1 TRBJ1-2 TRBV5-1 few TGCGCCAGCAGCCTACAGGGGGAGGATGGCTACACCTTC CASSLQGEDGYTF
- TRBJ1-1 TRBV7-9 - TGTGCCAGCAGGCCGGGGAGGGGCACTGAAGCTTTCTTT CASRPGRGTEAFF
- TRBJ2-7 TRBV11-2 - TGTGCCAGCAGCTCAATAGCGGTCAGCTCCTACGAGCAGTACTTC CASSSIAVSSYEQYF
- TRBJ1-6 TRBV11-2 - TGTGCCAGCAGCCCTATACAGGGTCCTCAAGATTCACCCCTCCACTTT CASSPIQGPQDSPLHF
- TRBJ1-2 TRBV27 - TGTGCCAGCTATGCGATACAGGGAGCTAACTATGGCTACACCTTC CASYAIQGANYGYTF
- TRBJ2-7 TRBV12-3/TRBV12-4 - TGTGCCAGCAGTTTCAGACAGGTCTACGAGCAGTACTTC CASSFRQVYEQYF
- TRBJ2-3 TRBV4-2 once TGTGCCAGCAGCCCCTCGGCAGGTGTCTCAGATACGCAGTATTTT CASSPSAGVSDTQYF
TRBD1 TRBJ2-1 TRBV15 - TGTGCCACCAGCAGAGGGACAGGGGGCAATGAGCAGTTCTTC CATSRGTGGNEQFF
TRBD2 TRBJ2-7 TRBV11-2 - TGTGCCAGCAGCTTAGATACAGCGGGGGGGCTCAGCGTGCAGTACTTC CASSLDTAGGLSVQYF